This T cell receptor (beta chain) was profiled in a study of cytomegalovirus exposure and HLA in healthy donors. Study details: In an earlier analysis, 90 million to 130 million unique TCR beta sequences were found from approximately 190 million T cells. General study results and limits: Previously analyzed data showed that most TCR beta V segments were productive at a frequency of about 90% or about 30%. The authors excluded some V segments, including TRBV6-2 and TRBV6-3, as indistinguishable. Cytomegalovirus status, reportedly, was diagnosed with high specificity and sensitivity by the classifier.

This clone was seen a single time. Its antigen is still unknown. Primers: 60 Vbeta forward and 13 Jbeta reverse. The assay was immunoSEQ multiplex PCR, and TCRdb's table has in-frame clones only and misses some. The table records under 250,000 clones, around 85% of them present only once. CDR1 and CDR2 from the germline V gene are MNHEY and SVGAGI. The CDR3 runs 13 residues. The sequence was collected from a human donor in good health. The V call is TRBV6-5, the J call TRBJ2-5; 9 bases are a match to TRBD1. The J call may be faulty, since TRBJ2-7 better matches the DNA end. Sequenced sample: PBMCs. Here the CDR3 DNA reads TGTGCCAGCAGCAGGGACAGGGTCGCCGAGCAGTACTTC. Its translation is CASSRDRVAEQYF.